These T cell receptor beta chains were read from a single sample in a study of CD8+ T cells in alopecia areata. The assay was immunoSEQ multiplex PCR, and TCRdb's table has in-frame clones only and misses some. The data contain some 120,000 clones, 58% of them singletons. Sequenced here: CD4+ T cells sorted from blood, sampled at week 0. The receptors were sampled from a human donor with alopecia areata. Each CDR3 is given with its conserved first and last residue. Clone size is not always given. Where it is, it says once, few, many or a class for expanded clones.

TRBV4-1,-,12,TRBJ1-2,CASSQVGYGYTF
TRBV5-1,-,14,TRBJ1-1,CASSLGWGDTEAFF
TRBV2,-,16,TRBJ2-3,CASSLQGQGAADTQYF
TRBV6-5,-,14,TRBJ2-1,CASSSSSEYNEQFF
TRBV27,-,14,TRBJ1-1,CASTPAGANTEAFF
TRBV5-6,-,13,TRBJ1-1,CASSPTGFPEAFF
TRBV29-1,few,19,TRBJ2-2,CSVESWTSGGSRVTGELFF
TRBV5-6,-,12,TRBJ2-1,CASSLTTGGQLF
TRBV7-9,-,14,TRBJ1-5,CASSLTGANQPQHF
TRBV5-1,-,13,TRBJ1-1,CASSPGTATEAFF
TRBV30,-,16,TRBJ2-2,CAWSVPGLAGGGELFF
TRBV6-6,-,16,TRBJ1-6,CASSYSRQGGYSPLHF
TRBV15,-,14,TRBJ1-2,CATRKWDKHYGYTF
TRBV5-1,few,13,TRBJ1-3,CASSLRIGNTIYF
TRBV30,few,15,TRBJ1-1,CAWSFPGQLNTEAFF
TRBV2,-,12,TRBJ1-2,CASSPILYGYTF
TRBV29-1,-,12,TRBJ2-3,CSLDRGTDTQYF
TRBV13,few,16,TRBJ2-7,CASSGGPLAGNYEQYF
TRBV7-2,-,18,TRBJ2-3,CASSLKRRGGLLKDTQYF
TRBV29-1,-,14,TRBJ1-4,CSVVGPSTNEKLFF
TRBV6-5,-,15,TRBJ2-5,CASSYVGGPRETQYF
TRBV7-3,-,14,TRBJ2-1,CASSLQAGAYEQFF
TRBV27,-,12,TRBJ1-6,CASSEYNSPLHF
TRBV4-1,-,17,TRBJ1-4,CASSPTPLLGPGEKLFF
TRBV30,-,12,TRBJ2-7,CAWSHGPYEQYF
TRBV2,-,13,TRBJ2-7,CASTSGITYEQYF
TRBV28,-,18,TRBJ1-5,CASSFIYRGTWSNQPQHF
TRBV5-1,-,14,TRBJ1-1,CASSLRGDGAEAFF
TRBV11-2,-,15,TRBJ2-3,CASSPEGLSTDTQYF
TRBV5-6,-,14,TRBJ2-7,CASSLGRGSYEQYF
TRBV15,few,15,TRBJ2-5,CATSGRLALQETQYF
TRBV6-5,-,15,TRBJ2-5,CASTTSPGQQETQYF
TRBV19,-,16,TRBJ2-2,CASSPQQGAYTGELFF
TRBV29-1,few,17,TRBJ2-5,CSVEEKGWLAGGETQYF
TRBV30,-,15,TRBJ2-7,CAWSVVVGSSYEQYF
TRBV7-2,-,17,TRBJ2-3,CASSLARGRAVGDTQYF
TRBV6-6,-,14,TRBJ1-6,CASSPRPVGSPLHF
TRBV7-2,-,15,TRBJ1-1,CASSQRTGANTEAFF
TRBV7-2,-,15,TRBJ2-5,CASSLPGTSSETQYF
TRBV5-4,-,14,TRBJ2-7,CASSLGSGSYEQYF